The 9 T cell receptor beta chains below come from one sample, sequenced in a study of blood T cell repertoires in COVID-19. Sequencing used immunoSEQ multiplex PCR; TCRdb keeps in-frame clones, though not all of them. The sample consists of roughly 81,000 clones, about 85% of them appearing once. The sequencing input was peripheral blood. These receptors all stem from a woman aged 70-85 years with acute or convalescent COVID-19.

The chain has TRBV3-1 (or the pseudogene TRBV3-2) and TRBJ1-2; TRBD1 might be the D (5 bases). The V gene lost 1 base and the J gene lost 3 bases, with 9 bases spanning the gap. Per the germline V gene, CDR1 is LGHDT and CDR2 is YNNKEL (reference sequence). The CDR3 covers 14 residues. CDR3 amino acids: CASSQGRGYYGYTF. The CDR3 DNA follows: TGTGCCAGCAGCCAAGGGCGGGGGTACTATGGCTACACCTTC.

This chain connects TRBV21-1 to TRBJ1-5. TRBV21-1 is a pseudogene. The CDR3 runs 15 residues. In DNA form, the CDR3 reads TGTGCCAGCAGCAAAGCCGGTAATAGCAATCAGCCCCAGCATTTT. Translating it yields CASSKAGNSNQPQHF.

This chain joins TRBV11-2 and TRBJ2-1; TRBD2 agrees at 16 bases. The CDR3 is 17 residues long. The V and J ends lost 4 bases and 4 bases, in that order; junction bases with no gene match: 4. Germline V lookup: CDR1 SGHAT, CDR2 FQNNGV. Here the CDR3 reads CASSWGLAGGRYNEQFF. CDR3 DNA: TGTGCCAGCAGCTGGGGACTAGCGGGGGGGCGGTACAATGAGCAGTTCTTC.

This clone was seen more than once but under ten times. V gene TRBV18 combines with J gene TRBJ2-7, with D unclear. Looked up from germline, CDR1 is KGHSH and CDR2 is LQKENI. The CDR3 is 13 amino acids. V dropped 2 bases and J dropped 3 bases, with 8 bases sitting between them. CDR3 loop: CASSPSSGYEQYF. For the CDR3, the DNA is TGTGCCAGCTCACCAAGTTCAGGCTACGAGCAGTACTTC.

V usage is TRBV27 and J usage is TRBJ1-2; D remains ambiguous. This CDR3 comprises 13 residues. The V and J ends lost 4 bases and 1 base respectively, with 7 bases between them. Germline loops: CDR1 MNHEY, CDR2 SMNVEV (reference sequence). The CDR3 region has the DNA TGTGCCAGCAGTTACCGGGGTAACTATGGCTACACCTTC. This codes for CASSYRGNYGYTF.

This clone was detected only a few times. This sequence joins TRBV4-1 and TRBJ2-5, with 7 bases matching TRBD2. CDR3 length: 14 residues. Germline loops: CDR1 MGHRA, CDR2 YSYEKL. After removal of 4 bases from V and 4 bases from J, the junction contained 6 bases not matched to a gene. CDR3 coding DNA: TGCGCCAGCAGCCTCCCGGGGGAGGGAGAGACCCAGTACTTC. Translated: CASSLPGEGETQYF.

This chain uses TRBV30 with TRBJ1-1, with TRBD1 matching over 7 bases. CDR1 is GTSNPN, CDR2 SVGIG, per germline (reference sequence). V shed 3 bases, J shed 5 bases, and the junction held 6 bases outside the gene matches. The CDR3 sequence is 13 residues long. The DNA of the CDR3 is TGTGCCTGGAGCGAAGACAGGGTAACTGAAGCTTTCTTT. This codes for CAWSEDRVTEAFF.

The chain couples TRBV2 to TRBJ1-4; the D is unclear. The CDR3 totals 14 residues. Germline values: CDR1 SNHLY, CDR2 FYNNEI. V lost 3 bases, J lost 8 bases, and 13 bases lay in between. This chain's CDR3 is CASSEGRLGEKLFF. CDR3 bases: TGTGCCAGCAGTGAGGGGAGATTGGGAGAAAAACTGTTTTTT.

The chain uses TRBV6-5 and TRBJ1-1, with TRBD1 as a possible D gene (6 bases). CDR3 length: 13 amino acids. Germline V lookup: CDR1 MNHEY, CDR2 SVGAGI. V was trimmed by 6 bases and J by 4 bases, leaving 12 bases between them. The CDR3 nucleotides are TGTGCCAGCAGCATAGGGGGAGTCACTGAAGCTTTCTTT. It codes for CASSIGGVTEAFF.